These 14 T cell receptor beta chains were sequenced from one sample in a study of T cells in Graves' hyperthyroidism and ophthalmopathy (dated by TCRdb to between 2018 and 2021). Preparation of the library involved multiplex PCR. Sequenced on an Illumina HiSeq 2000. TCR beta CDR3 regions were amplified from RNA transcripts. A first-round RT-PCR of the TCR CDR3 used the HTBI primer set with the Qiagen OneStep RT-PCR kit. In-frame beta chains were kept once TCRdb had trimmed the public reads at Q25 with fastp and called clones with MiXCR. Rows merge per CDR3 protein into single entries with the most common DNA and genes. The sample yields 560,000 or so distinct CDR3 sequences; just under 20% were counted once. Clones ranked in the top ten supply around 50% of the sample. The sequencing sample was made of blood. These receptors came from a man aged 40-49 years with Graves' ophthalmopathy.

CDR3 nucleotides: TGTGCCAGCAGACCTGACTCTGGAAACACCATATATTTT. Its translation: CASRPDSGNTIYF. The chain employs TRBV7-9 and TRBJ1-3, with unresolved D. The CDR3 runs to 13 residues. V was pared by 6 bases and J by 0 bases, with 6 bases between. Germline lookup yields CDR1 SEHNR and CDR2 FQNEAQ (reference sequence).

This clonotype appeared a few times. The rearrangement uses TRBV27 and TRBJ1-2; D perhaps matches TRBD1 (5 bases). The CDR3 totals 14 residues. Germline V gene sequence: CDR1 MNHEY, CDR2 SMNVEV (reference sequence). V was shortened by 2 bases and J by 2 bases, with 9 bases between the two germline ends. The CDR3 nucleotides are TGTGCCAGCAGTTTAGGTTGGGGCAACTATGGCTACACCTTC. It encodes CASSLGWGNYGYTF.

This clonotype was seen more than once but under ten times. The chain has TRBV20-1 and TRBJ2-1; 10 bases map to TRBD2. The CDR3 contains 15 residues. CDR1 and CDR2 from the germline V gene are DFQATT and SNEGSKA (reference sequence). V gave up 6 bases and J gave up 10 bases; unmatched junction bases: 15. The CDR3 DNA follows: TGCAGTGCCACGGGTCCGGGACTAGCGTTCTACGAGCAGTTCTTC. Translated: CSATGPGLAFYEQFF.

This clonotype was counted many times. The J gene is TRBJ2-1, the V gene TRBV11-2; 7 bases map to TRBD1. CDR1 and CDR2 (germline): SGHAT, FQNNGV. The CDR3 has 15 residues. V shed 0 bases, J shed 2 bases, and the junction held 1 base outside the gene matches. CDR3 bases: TGTGCCAGCAGCTTAGAGGGGACAGCCTACAATGAGCAGTTCTTC. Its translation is CASSLEGTAYNEQFF.

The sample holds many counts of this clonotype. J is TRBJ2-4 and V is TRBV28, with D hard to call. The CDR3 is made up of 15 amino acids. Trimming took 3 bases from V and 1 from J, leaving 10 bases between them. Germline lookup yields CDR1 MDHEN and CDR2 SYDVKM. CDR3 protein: CASSFKLVAKNIQYF. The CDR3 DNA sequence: TGTGCCAGCAGTTTTAAGCTGGTGGCCAAAAACATTCAGTACTTC.

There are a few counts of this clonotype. CDR3 protein: CASSLAGTDNYGYTF. CDR3 DNA: TGTGCCAGCAGCTTAGCGGGGACAGATAACTATGGCTACACCTTC. The chain uses TRBV7-6 and TRBJ1-2; TRBD1 matches 7 bases. The CDR3 contains 15 residues. The ends lost 0 bases at V and 1 base at J; junction bases unmatched: 2. Germline CDR1 reads SGHVS; CDR2 reads FNYEAQ.

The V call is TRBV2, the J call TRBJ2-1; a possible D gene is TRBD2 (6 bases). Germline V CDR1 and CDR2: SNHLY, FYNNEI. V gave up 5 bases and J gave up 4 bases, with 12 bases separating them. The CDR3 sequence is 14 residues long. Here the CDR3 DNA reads TGTGCCAGCAGTTCAGTCGGGACTTACAATGAGCAGTTCTTC. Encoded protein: CASSSVGTYNEQFF.

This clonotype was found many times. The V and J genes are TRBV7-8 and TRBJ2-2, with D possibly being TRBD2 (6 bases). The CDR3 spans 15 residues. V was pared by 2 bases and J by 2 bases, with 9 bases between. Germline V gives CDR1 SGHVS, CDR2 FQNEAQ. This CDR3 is CASSLPGLNTGELFF. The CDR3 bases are TGTGCCAGCAGCTTACCAGGACTAAACACCGGGGAGCTGTTTTTT.

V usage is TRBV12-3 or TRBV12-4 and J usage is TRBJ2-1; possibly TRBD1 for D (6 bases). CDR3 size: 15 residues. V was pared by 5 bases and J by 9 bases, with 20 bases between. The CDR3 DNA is TGTGCCAGCAGTGCCCCGACAGGTTACAAGGGTGAGCAGTTCTTC. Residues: CASSAPTGYKGEQFF.

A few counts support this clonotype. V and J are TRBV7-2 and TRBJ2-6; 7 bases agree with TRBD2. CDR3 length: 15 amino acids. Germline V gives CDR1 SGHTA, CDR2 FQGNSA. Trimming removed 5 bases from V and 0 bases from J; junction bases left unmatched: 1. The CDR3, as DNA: TGTGCCAGCAGCCCGGGGGGCTCTGGGGCCAACGTCCTGACTTTC. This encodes CASSPGGSGANVLTF.

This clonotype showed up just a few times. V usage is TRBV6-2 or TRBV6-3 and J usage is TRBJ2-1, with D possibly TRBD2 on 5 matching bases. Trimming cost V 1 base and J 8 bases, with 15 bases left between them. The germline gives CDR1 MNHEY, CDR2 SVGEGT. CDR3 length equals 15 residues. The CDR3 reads CASSYWSSRVHEQFF. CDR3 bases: TGTGCCAGCAGTTACTGGTCTAGCCGGGTCCATGAGCAGTTCTTC.

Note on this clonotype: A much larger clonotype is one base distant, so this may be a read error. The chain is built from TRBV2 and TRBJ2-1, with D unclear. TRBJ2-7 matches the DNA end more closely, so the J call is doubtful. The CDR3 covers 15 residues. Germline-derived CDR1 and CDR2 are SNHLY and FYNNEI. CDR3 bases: TGTGCCAGCACCGCAGGAAGGAGCTCCTACAATGAGCAGTACTTC. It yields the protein CASTAGRSSYNEQYF.

The CDR3 loop is CATPGVTGELFF. For the CDR3, the DNA is TGTGCCACCCCAGGGGTGACCGGGGAGCTGTTTTTT. The rearrangement links TRBV6-1 to TRBJ2-2, with D tentatively TRBD1 (6 bases). The V end was cut by 10 bases, the J end by 5 bases, with 11 bases between. CDR3 length: 12 amino acids. CDR1 MNHNS and CDR2 SASEGT come from the germline V gene.

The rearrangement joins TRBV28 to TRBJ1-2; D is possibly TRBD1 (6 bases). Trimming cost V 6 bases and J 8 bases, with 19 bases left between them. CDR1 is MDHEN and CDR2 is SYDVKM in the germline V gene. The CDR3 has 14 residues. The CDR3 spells CASRPPGAIWGYTF. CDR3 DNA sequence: TGTGCCAGCAGGCCCCCGGGGGCGATTTGGGGCTACACCTTC.